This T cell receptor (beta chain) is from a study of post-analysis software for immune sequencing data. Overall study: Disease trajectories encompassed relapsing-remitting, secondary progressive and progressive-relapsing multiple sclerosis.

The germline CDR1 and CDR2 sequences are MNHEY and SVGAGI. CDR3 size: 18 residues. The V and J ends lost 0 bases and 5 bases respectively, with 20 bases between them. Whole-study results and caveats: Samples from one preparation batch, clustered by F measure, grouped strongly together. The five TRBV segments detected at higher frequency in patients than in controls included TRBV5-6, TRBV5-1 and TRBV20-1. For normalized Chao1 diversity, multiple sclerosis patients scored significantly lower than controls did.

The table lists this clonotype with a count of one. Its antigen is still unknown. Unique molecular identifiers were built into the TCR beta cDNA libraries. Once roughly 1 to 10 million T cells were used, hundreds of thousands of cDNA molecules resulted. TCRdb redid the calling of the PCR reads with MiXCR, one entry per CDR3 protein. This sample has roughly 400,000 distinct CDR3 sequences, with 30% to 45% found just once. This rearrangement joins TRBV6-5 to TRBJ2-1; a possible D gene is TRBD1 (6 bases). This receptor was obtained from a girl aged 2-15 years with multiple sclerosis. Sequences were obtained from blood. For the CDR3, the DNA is TGTGCCAGCAGTTACTCGGGGGCAGCCGCCTCATTGAACAATGAGCAGTTCTTC. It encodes CASSYSGAAASLNNEQFF.